This section outlines one T cell receptor (beta chain) sequence together with its context. This clone has just a few counts. No antigen is known for it. Base qualities are not at hand, and no much larger clone is one base apart. The collaborating institutions used their own protocols to collect whole blood in K2EDTA tubes. For TCRbeta analysis, collaborators shipped samples as frozen whole blood, isolated PBMCs, or DNA extracted from either of those sample types. TCRbeta CDR3 regions were amplified from genomic DNA using the immunoSEQ Assay, a bias-controlled multiplex PCR. The source study handled its data this way. Nucleated cell counts per sample were estimated from amplification of reference gene primers within the assay. To quantify the absolute abundance of each unique TCRbeta CDR3 rearrangement, sequence reads were collapsed and filtered. For each sample, productive Simpson clonality was calculated as the square root of Simpson's diversity index over productive rearrangements. TCRdb provides this immuneACCESS table in a form limited to in-frame rearrangements. Some clones are lacking; in checked studies, under half of them reflect an unresolved V gene, and why the rest are absent is not known. V and J calls and clone size follow that table, whereas D and trimming were derived from the DNA. For this sample there are some 11,000 clones; approximately 85% appear just once. Around 4% of the sample belongs to the ten largest clones.

This sample was included in a study of blood T cell repertoires in COVID-19 (dated by TCRdb to 2018 to 2021). The study in broad terms: Samples covering the acute and convalescent phases of COVID-19 were provided by collaborators in the United States, Italy and Spain. The material from the prospective study consisted of cDNA or gDNA derived from T cells, B-cell-depleted T cells, or PBMCs. Subjects who had been exposed to COVID-19, were actively infected with it, or had recovered from it provided the deeply sampled blood TCRbeta repertoires that made up the dataset. The repertoires were made available in a free public database intended to serve as a resource for research on the immune response to SARS-CoV-2. Samples came from the ongoing ImmuneRACE study (first 160 participants) plus 1,254 subjects from 6 global collaborators. The sample metadata nearly always contained a de-identified subject ID, COVID-19 status, age in years and sex. HLA class I and class II types, where available, came from metadata supplied by the sample provider rather than from assay-based typing.

What the work shows at the level of the full study, not this receptor alone: The amount of clinical and demographic metadata varied by source and participant and was provided uncurated.

Sequencing was carried out using peripheral blood. This TCR came from a woman aged 55-75 years with acute or convalescent COVID-19.

The DNA reads as follows: TGTGCCAGCAGCGTAGGTCCAGGCTCCTACGAGCAGTACTTC. Its protein reads: CASSVGPGSYEQYF. This receptor chain uses TRBV9 and TRBJ2-7; the D segment cannot be called with confidence. The CDR1 and CDR2 encoded by the germline V gene are SGDLS and YYNGEE. Deletion took 0 bases off V and 0 bases off J, with a span of 7 bases between the germline ends. From the cysteine up to the phenylalanine, the CDR3 has a length of 14 residues. The read is trimmed to its CDR3 DNA, 42 bases read in frame from base 1.